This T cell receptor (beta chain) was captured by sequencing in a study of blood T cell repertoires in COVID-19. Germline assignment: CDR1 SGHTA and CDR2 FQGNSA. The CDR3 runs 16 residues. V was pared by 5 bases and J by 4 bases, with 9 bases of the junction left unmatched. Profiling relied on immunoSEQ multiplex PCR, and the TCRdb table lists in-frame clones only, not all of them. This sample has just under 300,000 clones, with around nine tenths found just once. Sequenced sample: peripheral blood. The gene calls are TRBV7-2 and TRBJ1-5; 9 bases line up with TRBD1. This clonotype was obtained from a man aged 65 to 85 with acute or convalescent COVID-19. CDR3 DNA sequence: TGTGCCAGCAGCCCAGAACCGGGACAGGGAAATCAGCCCCAGCATTTT. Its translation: CASSPEPGQGNQPQHF.